The table lists the clone carrying this TCR beta chain with many counts. A much larger clone lies one base from this, so it may be a read error. This library used about 360 ng RNA and molecular barcoded adaptors spanning alpha/delta and beta/gamma chains. TCRdb redid the calling of the reads with MiXCR, one entry per CDR3 protein. The sample has some 38,000 distinct CDR3 sequences; 13% to 15% are singletons. Between the trimmed V and J ends, which lost 3 bases and 1 base, there was a span of 6 bases. There are 13 residues in the CDR3. Germline V gene sequence: CDR1 SGHAT, CDR2 FQNNGV. The sample is drawn from a study of read filtering for tumor transcriptome and immune sequencing.

Sequenced material: a population of CD138-negative cells sorted from bone marrow. This receptor was obtained from a donor aged 40 or over with multiple myeloma. The rearrangement joins TRBV11-2 to TRBJ1-1; D gene unclear. CDR3: CASSFGWNTEAFF. In nucleotides, the CDR3 is TGTGCCAGCAGCTTCGGGTGGAACACTGAAGCTTTCTTT.